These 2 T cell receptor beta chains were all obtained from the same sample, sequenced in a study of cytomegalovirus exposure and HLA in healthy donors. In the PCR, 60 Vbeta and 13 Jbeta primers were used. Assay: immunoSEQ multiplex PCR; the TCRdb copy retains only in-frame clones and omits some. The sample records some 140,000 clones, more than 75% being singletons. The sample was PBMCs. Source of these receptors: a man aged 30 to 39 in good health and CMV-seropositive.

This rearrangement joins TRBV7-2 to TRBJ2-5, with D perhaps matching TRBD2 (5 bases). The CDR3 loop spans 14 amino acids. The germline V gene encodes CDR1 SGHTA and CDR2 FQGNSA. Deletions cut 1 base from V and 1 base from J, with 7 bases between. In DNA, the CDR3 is TGTGCCAGCAGCTTAGGTAGCGTCCAAGAGACCCAGTACTTC. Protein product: CASSLGSVQETQYF.

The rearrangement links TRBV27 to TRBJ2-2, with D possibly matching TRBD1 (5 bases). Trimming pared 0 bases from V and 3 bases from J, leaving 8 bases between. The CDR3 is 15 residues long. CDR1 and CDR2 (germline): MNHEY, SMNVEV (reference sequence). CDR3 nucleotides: TGTGCCAGCAGTTTATCCGCAGGGTACACCGGGGAGCTGTTTTTT. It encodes CASSLSAGYTGELFF.